This T cell receptor (beta chain) was obtained from a study of blood T cell repertoires in COVID-19. The junction had 9 bases not matched to a gene; V was cut back by 6 bases and J by 7 bases. CDR1 is MNHEY, CDR2 SMNVEV, per germline (reference sequence). There are 14 residues in the CDR3. In the source study's methods: Scientists estimated how many nucleated cells there were by amplifying reference gene primers. Measured with immunoSEQ multiplex PCR; TCRdb has only the in-frame clones, and not every one. D and trimming come from the DNA, and the V and J calls and clone size come from that table. The data contain more than 150,000 clones, over 70% of them seen just once; the ten biggest clones take up around an eighth.

The material sequenced was PBMCs or T cells enriched from blood (not recorded which). This TCR was sampled from a man in his 60s who had been exposed to COVID-19. The genes are TRBV27 and TRBJ2-7; TRBD2 matches at 10 bases. The CDR3 sequence: CASSPGTSALEQYF. In DNA, the CDR3 is TGTGCCAGCAGCCCCGGGACTAGCGCTTTGGAGCAGTACTTC.